This TCR beta chain was identified in a study of radiotherapy plus CTLA-4 blockade in lung cancer. About the research overall: The study recorded objective responses in roughly 18% of patients and disease control in about 30%. General study results and limits: Expansion in blood of tumor-derived TCR clones was seen after radiotherapy plus ipilimumab.

Remarks on this clone: Its antigen remains unidentified.

This table comes from immunoSEQ multiplex PCR, and its TCRdb copy is limited to in-frame clones, with some not included. The sample consists of about 120,000 clones, about four fifths of them appearing once. There are 13 residues in the CDR3. The V end was cut by 0 bases, the J end by 12 bases, with 12 bases between. CDR1 WSHSY and CDR2 SAAADI come from the germline V gene. The V and J genes are TRBV10-2 and TRBJ1-5, with D maybe TRBD1 (6 bases). This TCR was sampled from a human donor with non-small cell lung cancer who had a partial response to radiotherapy plus ipilimumab. Source: peripheral blood, taken from a patient treated with radiotherapy plus ipilimumab. As DNA, the CDR3 is TGCGCCAGCAGTGAGTCAGTAAGGGGGATCCAGCATTTT. Protein sequence: CASSESVRGIQHF.